Listed here is a single T cell receptor beta chain. This entry is derived from a study of cytomegalovirus exposure and HLA in healthy donors. CDR1 is KGHSH, CDR2 LQKENI, per germline. The CDR3 consists of 13 residues. V gave up 4 bases and J gave up 7 bases; unmatched junction bases: 7. The study ran its PCR with 60 Vbeta and 13 Jbeta primers. TCRdb keeps only in-frame clones here, not all; method: immunoSEQ multiplex PCR. The sample yields 150,000 to 200,000 clones, 80% seen once. The source is a male donor in good health and CMV-seropositive. This chain joins TRBV18 and TRBJ2-7; the match to TRBD2 covers 7 bases. Material: PBMCs. DNA for the CDR3: TGTGCCAGCTCACGGCGGGAGACGGAAGAGCAGTACTTC. Translating gives CASSRRETEEQYF.